This TCR beta chain was captured by sequencing in a study of identical twins. In every case, the donor was a healthy Caucasian. From the 5' RACE reads, TCRdb called clonotypes with MiXCR, one entry per CDR3 protein. The sample records about 690,000 distinct CDR3 sequences, over 5% being singletons. In the case of this clonotype: Its antigen is unidentified.

Findings and caveats of the study: Out-of-frame sharing of TCR alpha in monozygotic twins was underestimated by models. Invariant MAIT and iNKT cells may have partly biased zero-insertion analyses.

V shed 0 bases and J shed 4 bases, with 12 bases lying between them. The CDR3 extends over 15 amino acids. The germline V gene has CDR1 SQVTM and CDR2 ANQGSEA. Sequencing was carried out using naive T cells sorted from blood. The receptor was isolated from a man aged 18 to 29 in good health. V is TRBV29-1 and J is TRBJ1-4, with D perhaps TRBD1 (5 bases). The CDR3 loop is CSVEDTGTINEKLFF. The DNA of the CDR3 is TGCAGCGTTGAAGATACCGGGACGATTAATGAAAAACTGTTTTTT.